What follows are 9 T cell receptor beta chains derived from one specimen sequenced in a study of T and B cells in COVID-19 patients. From blood, about 250-500 ng of genomic DNA served as TRB template. Multiplex PCR with BIOMED2 TRB-A/B primer pools amplified TRB rearrangements. Via MiXCR, TCRdb re-called the multiplex PCR reads, giving one row per CDR3 protein. The top ten hold about 6.8% of the sample, which has approximately 13,000 distinct CDR3 sequences, approximately 30% seen once. The sample comprised blood. The receptor source for this set is a human donor who had recovered from COVID-19.

This clonotype occurred a few times. The chain uses TRBV24-1 and TRBJ1-1; D possibly corresponds to TRBD1 (5 bases). V lost 1 base and J lost 6, with 32 bases in between. Germline CDR1 is KGHDR and CDR2 is SFDVKD. The CDR3 totals 21 residues. The CDR3 reads CATSDFRGVVAHTEDYAEAFF. CDR3 DNA sequence: TGTGCCACCAGTGATTTTAGGGGTGTGGTCGCACACACCGAGGACTACGCTGAAGCTTTCTTT.

This clonotype was picked up many times. The chain combines TRBV27 with TRBJ1-6; D may be TRBD1 (5 bases). Trimming removed 4 bases from V and 4 bases from J, with 8 bases in between. The CDR3 consists of 14 residues. Germline CDR1 and CDR2: MNHEY and SMNVEV (reference sequence). DNA of the CDR3: TGTGCCAGCAGTTATACAGGTTATAATTCACCCCTCCACTTT. Translating it yields CASSYTGYNSPLHF.

The chain joins TRBV7-2 to TRBJ2-3, with a tentative D call TRBD1 (6 bases). Between the trimmed V and J ends, which lost 6 bases and 2 bases, there was a span of 12 bases. CDR3 size: 14 residues. Germline CDR1 reads SGHTA; CDR2 reads FQGNSA. The CDR3 DNA reads TGTGCCAGCAGTCCAACAGGGTTCACAGATACGCAGTATTTT. Its translation: CASSPTGFTDTQYF.

This clonotype has more than one count but fewer than ten. The chain employs TRBV11-2 and TRBJ2-7; TRBD2 is a possible D gene (5 bases). Germline CDR1 and CDR2: SGHAT and FQNNGV. Trimming left V 2 bases short and J 6 bases short, with 11 bases between. The length of the CDR3 is 13 residues. CDR3 residues: CASSLSPGSEQYF. For the CDR3, the DNA is TGTGCCAGCAGCTTATCCCCGGGAAGCGAGCAGTACTTC.

This clonotype appeared a few times. This chain links TRBV7-2 with TRBJ2-2; D uncertain. In germline, CDR1 is SGHTA, CDR2 FQGNSA. V lost 1 base, J lost 1 base, and 10 bases lay in between. CDR3 length: 16 residues. CDR3 nucleotides: TGTGCCAGCAGCTTAGGAGCTCTTGGGAACACCGGGGAGCTGTTTTTT. Its translation is CASSLGALGNTGELFF.

This clonotype is medium-sized. The rearrangement links TRBV15 to TRBJ1-6; D remains unclear. The CDR3 consists of 16 residues. Germline V gene data show CDR1 as LNHNV and CDR2 as YYDKDF (reference sequence). Trimming cost V 0 bases and J 7 bases, with 13 bases left between them. CDR3 amino acids: CATSRDRVGKNSPLHF. CDR3 DNA: TGTGCCACCAGCAGAGATCGGGTAGGGAAGAATTCACCCCTCCACTTT.

This clonotype was picked up many times. The rearrangement joins TRBV18 to TRBJ1-6, with D perhaps matching TRBD1 (6 bases). Per the germline V gene, CDR1 is KGHSH and CDR2 is LQKENI. This CDR3 has 14 residues. With 3 bases removed from V and 5 bases from J, the gap between germline ends came to 8 bases. CDR3 in DNA: TGTGCCAGCTCACCCCAGGGGAATAATTCACCCCTCCACTTT. Translating gives CASSPQGNNSPLHF.

Many counts were recorded for this clonotype. The V and J genes are TRBV6-5 and TRBJ2-3; TRBD2 aligns across 7 bases. This CDR3 region has 16 residues. Trimming at V came to 3 bases and at J to 4 bases, leaving 10 bases not matched to a gene. Germline V gene lookup returns CDR1 MNHEY and CDR2 SVGAGI. The CDR3 DNA follows: TGTGCCAGCAGTTATAGCGGGCCCCATAGGCCAGATACGCAGTATTTT. As protein: CASSYSGPHRPDTQYF.

This clonotype was found many times. The V gene is TRBV15, the J gene TRBJ1-2; 8 bases map to TRBD1. The CDR3 length is 18 residues. In germline, CDR1 is LNHNV, CDR2 YYDKDF (reference sequence). V was pared by 4 bases and J by 8 bases, with 21 bases of the junction left unmatched. Written as DNA, the CDR3 is TGTGCCACCAGCACCTCCCGGGGGGATCAGGGGGCGCGGGAAGGCTACACCTTC. It specifies CATSTSRGDQGAREGYTF. The full variable domain, in which reference TRBV15 and TRBJ1-2 provide the parts outside the CDR3, is DAMVIQNPRYQVTQFGKPVTLSCSQTLNHNVMYWYQQKSSQAPKLLFHYYDKDFNNEADTPDNFQSRRPNTSFCFLDIRSPGLGDTAMYLCATSTSRGDQGAREGYTFGSGTRLTVV.